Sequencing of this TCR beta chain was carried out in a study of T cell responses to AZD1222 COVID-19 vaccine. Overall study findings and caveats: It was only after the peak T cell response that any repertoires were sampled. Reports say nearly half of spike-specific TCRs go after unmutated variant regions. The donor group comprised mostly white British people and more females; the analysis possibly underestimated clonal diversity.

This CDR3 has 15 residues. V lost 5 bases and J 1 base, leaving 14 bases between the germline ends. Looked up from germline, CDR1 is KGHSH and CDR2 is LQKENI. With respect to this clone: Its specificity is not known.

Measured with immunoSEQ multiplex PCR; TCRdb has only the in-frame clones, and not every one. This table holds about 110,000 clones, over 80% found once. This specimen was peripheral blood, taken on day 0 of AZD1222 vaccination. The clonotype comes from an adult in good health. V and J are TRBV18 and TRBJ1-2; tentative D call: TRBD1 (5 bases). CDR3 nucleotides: TGTGCCAGCTCAGTCCACAGGAGCGGTAACTATGGCTACACCTTC. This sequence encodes CASSVHRSGNYGYTF.